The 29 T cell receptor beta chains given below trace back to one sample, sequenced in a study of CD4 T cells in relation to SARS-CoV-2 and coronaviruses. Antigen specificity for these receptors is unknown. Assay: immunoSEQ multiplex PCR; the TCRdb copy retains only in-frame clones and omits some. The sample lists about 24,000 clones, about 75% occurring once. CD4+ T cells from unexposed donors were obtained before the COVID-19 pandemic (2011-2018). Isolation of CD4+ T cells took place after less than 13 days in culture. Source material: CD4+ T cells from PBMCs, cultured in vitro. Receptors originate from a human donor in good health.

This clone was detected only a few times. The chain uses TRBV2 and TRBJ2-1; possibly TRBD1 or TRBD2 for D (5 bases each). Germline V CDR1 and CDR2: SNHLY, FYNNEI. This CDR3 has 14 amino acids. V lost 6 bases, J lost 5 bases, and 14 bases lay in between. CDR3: CASSAILGDNEQFF. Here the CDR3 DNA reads TGTGCCAGCAGCGCCATACTAGGGGACAATGAGCAGTTCTTC. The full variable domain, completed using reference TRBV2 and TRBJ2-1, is EPEVTQTPSHQVTQMGQEVILRCVPISNHLYFYWYRQILGQKVEFLVSFYNNEISEKSEIFDDQFSVERPDGSNFTLKIRSTKLEDSAMYFCASSAILGDNEQFFGPGTRLTVL.

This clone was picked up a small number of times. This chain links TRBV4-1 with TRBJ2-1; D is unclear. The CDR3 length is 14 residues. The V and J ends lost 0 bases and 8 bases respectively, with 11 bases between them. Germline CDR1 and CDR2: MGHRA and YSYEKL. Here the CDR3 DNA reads TGCGCCAGCAGCCAAGATACTACCGCCGATGAGCAGTTCTTC. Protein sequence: CASSQDTTADEQFF.

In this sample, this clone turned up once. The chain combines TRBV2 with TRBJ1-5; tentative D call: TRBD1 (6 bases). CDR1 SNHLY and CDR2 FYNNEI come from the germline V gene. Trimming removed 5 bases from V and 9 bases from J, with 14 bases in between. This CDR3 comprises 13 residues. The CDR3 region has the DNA TGTGCCAGCAGTCAGGACAGCTCTTGGCCCCAGCATTTT. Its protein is CASSQDSSWPQHF.

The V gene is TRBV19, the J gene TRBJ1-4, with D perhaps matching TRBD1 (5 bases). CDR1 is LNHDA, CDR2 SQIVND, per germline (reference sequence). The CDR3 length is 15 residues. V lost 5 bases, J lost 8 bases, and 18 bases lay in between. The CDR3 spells CASSPIRGRGEKLFF. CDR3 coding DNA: TGTGCCAGTAGTCCGATTCGGGGGAGGGGCGAAAAACTGTTTTTT.

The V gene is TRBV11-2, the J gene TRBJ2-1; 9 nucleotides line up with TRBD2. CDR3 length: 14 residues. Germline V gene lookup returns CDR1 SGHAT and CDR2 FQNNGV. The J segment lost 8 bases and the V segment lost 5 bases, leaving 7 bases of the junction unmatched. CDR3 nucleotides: TGTGCCAGCAGCGTAGGACTAGCGATCGATGAGCAGTTCTTC. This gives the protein CASSVGLAIDEQFF.

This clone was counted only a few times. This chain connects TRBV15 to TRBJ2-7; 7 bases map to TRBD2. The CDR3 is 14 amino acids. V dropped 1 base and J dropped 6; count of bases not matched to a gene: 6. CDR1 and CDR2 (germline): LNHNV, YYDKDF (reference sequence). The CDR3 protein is CATSRVGGVGEQYF. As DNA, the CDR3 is TGTGCCACCAGCAGAGTGGGGGGGGTGGGCGAGCAGTACTTC.

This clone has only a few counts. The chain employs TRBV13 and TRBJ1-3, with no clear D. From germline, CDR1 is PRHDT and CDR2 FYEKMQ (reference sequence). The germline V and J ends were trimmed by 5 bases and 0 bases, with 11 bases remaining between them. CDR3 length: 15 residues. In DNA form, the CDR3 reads TGTGCCAGCAGCATCCCGACGGCCTCTGGAAACACCATATATTTT. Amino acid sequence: CASSIPTASGNTIYF.

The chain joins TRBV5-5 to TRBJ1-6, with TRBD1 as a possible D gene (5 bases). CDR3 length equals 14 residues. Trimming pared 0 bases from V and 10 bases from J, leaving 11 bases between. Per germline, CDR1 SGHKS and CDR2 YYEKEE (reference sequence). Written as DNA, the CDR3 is TGTGCCAGCAGCTTGGAGGCAGGGTTGTCACCCCTCCACTTT. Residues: CASSLEAGLSPLHF.

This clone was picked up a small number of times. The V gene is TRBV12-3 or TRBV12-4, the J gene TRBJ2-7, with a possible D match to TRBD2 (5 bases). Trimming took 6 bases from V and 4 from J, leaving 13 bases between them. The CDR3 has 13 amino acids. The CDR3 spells CASSYGLIYEQYF. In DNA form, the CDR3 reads TGTGCCAGCAGCTATGGACTGATATACGAGCAGTACTTC.

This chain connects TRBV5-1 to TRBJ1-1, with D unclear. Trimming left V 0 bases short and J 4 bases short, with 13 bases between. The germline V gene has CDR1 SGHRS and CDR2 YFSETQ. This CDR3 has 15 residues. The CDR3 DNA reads TGCGCCAGCAGCTTGGCAGCAGATACACCCACTGAAGCTTTCTTT. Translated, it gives CASSLAADTPTEAFF.

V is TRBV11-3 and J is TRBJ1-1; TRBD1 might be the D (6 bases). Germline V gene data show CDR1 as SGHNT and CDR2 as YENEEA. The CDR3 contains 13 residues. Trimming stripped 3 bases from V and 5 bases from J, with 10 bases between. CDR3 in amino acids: CASSFTGYTEAFF. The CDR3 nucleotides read TGTGCCAGCAGCTTTACAGGGTATACTGAAGCTTTCTTT.

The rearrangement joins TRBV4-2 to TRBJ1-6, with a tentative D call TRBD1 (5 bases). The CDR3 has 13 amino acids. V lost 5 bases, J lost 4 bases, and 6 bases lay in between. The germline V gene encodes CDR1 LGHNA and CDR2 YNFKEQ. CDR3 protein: CASSAGYNSPLHF. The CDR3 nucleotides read TGTGCCAGCAGCGCAGGGTATAATTCACCCCTCCACTTT.

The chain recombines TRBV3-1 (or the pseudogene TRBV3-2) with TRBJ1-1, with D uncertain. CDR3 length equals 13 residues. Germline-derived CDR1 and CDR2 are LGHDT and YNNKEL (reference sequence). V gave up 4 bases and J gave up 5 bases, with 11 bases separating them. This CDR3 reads CASSPDALTEAFF. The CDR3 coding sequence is TGTGCCAGCAGCCCCGATGCGTTGACTGAAGCTTTCTTT.

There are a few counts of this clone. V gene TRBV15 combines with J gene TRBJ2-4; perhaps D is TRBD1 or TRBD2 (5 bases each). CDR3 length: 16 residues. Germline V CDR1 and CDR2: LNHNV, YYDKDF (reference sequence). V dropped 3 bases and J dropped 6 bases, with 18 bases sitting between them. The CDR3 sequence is CATSSPNGVGRNIQYF. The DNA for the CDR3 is TGTGCCACCAGCAGCCCGAACGGGGTGGGGCGAAACATTCAGTACTTC.

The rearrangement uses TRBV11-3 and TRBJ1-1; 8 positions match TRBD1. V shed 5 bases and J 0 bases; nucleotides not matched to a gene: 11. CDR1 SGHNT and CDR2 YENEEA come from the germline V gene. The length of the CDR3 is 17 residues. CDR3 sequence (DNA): TGTGCCAGCAGCCAAACAGGGGGAGAAGGTATGAACACTGAAGCTTTCTTT. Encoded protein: CASSQTGGEGMNTEAFF.

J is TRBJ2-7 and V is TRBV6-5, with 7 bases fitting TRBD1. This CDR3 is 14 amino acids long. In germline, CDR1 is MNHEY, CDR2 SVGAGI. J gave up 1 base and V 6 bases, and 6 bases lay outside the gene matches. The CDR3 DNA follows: TGTGCCAGCAGACAGGGGTCTCCTTCCTACGAGCAGTACTTC. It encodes CASRQGSPSYEQYF.

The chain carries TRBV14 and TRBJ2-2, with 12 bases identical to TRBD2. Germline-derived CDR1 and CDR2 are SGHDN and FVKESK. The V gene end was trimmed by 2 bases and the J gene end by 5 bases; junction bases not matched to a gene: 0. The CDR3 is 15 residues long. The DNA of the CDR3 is TGTGCCAGCAGCCAACTAGCGGGAGGGACCGGGGAGCTGTTTTTT. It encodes CASSQLAGGTGELFF.

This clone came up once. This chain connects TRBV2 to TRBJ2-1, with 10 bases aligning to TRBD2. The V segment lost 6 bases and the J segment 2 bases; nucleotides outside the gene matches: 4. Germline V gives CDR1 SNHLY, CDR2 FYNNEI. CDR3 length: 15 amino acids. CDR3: CASRVTSGTYNEQFF. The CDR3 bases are TGTGCCAGCAGGGTAACTAGCGGGACCTACAATGAGCAGTTCTTC.

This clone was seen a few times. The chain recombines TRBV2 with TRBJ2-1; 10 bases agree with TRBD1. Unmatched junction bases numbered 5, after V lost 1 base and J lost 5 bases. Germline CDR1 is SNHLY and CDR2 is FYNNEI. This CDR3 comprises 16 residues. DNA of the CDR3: TGTGCCAGCAGTGAAGGGGGACAGGGGAGGGACAATGAGCAGTTCTTC. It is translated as CASSEGGQGRDNEQFF.

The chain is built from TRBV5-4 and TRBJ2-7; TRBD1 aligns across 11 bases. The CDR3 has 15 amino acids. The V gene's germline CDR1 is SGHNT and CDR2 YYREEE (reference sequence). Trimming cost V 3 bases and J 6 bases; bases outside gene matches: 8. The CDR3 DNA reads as TGTGCCAGCAGCTCAACGGGACAGGGGGATCTCGAGCAGTACTTC. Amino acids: CASSSTGQGDLEQYF.

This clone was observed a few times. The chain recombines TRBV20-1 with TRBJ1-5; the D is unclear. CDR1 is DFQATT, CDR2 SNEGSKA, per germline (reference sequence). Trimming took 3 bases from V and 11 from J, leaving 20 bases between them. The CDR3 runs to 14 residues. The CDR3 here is CSASPGRVMGAQHF. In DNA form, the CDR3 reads TGCAGTGCTAGTCCCGGGAGGGTCATGGGTGCCCAGCATTTT.

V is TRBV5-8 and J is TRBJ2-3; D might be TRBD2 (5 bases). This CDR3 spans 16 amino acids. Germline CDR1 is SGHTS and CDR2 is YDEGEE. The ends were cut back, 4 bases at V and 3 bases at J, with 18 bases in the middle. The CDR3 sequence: CASSHGLTDQTDTQYF. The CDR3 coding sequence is TGTGCCAGCAGCCACGGACTGACGGACCAAACAGATACGCAGTATTTT.

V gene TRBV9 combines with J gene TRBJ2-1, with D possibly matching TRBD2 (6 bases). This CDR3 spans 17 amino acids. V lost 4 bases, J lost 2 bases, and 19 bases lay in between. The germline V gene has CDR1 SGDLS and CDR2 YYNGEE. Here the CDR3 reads CASSPMGGVPPYNEQFF. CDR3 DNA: TGTGCCAGCAGCCCCATGGGGGGAGTTCCTCCCTACAATGAGCAGTTCTTC.

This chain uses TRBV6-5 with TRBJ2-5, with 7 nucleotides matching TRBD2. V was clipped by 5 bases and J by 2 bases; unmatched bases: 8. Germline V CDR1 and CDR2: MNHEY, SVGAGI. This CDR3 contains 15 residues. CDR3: CASSPSGGSQETQYF. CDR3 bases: TGTGCCAGCAGTCCGTCGGGGGGTTCGCAAGAGACCCAGTACTTC.

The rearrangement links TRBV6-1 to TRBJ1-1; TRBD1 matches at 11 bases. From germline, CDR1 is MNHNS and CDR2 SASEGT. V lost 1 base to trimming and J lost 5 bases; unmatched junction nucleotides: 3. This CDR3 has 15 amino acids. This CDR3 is CASSEDGTGGTEAFF. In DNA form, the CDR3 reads TGTGCCAGCAGTGAAGACGGGACAGGGGGAACTGAAGCTTTCTTT.

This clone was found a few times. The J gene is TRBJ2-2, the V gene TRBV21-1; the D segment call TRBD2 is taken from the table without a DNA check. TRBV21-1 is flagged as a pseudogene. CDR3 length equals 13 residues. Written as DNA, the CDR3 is TGTGCCAGCAGCAAAACGGAGACCGGGGAGCTGTTTTTT. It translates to CASSKTETGELFF.

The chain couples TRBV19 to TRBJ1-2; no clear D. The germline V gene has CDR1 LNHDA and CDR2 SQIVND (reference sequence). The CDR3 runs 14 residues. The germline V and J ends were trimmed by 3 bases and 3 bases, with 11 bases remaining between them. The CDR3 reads CASSMWGGDYGYTF. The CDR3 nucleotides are TGTGCCAGTAGTATGTGGGGAGGCGACTATGGCTACACCTTC.

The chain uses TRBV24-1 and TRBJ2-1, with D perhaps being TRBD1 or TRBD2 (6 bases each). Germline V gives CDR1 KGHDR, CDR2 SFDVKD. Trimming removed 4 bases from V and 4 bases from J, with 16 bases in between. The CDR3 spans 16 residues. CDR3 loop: CATSEDTGRPYNEQFF. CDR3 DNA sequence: TGTGCCACCAGTGAGGATACAGGGAGGCCTTACAATGAGCAGTTCTTC.

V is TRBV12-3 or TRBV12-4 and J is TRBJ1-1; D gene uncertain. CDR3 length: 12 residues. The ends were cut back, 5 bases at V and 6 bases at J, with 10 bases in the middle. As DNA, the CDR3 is TGTGCCAGCAGTCCTAGTCGGGCTGAAGCTTTCTTT. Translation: CASSPSRAEAFF.